This passage covers 14 T cell receptor beta chains from one sample sequenced in a study of shared clonotypes between healthy human individuals. Clones were read by immunoSEQ multiplex PCR, and TCRdb kept only the in-frame ones, dropping some. The sample includes roughly 330,000 clones, 74% of them seen just once. The sequenced material came from memory CD4+ T cells sorted from blood. Documented subset: CD45RA-negative fraction. Receptors originate from a young man in good health.

V and J are TRBV28 and TRBJ2-7; D remains ambiguous. This CDR3 is built from 12 residues. The V gene lost 4 bases and the J gene lost 3 bases, with 7 bases spanning the gap. CDR1 and CDR2 (germline): MDHEN, SYDVKM. CDR3 sequence: CASSSPFYEQYF. CDR3 in DNA: TGTGCCAGCAGTTCACCATTCTACGAGCAGTACTTC.

The gene calls are TRBV11-2 and TRBJ1-5, with D unclear. V lost 8 bases, J lost 3 bases, and 11 bases lay in between. CDR3 length: 13 residues. The germline gives CDR1 SGHAT, CDR2 FQNNGV. The CDR3 region has the DNA TGTGCCAGCCAGGACGTAGACAATCAGCCCCAGCATTTT. Its translation: CASQDVDNQPQHF.

Only a few counts were recorded for this clone. The J gene is TRBJ2-7, the V gene TRBV2; tentative D call: TRBD1 (6 bases). Trimming left V 7 bases short and J 1 base short, with 14 bases between. The CDR3 is made up of 14 amino acids. Per the germline V gene, CDR1 is SNHLY and CDR2 is FYNNEI. CDR3 sequence (DNA): TGTGCCAGCACATATTTAGGGGGATCCTACGAGCAGTACTTC. Amino acids: CASTYLGGSYEQYF.

This clone has more than one count but fewer than ten. Different DNA sequences within this sample yield the same CDR3. The rearrangement links TRBV2 to TRBJ2-5; the D call may be TRBD1 or TRBD2 (5 bases each). Trimming stripped 0 bases from V and 1 base from J, with 9 bases between. The CDR3 has 15 amino acids. Germline CDR1 SNHLY, CDR2 FYNNEI. This CDR3 is CASSEARGPQETQYF. DNA of the CDR3: TGTGCCAGCAGTGAAGCGAGGGGCCCCCAAGAGACCCAGTACTTC.

This clone was detected only a few times. The chain links TRBV5-1 to TRBJ2-1; 10 nucleotides match TRBD2. Trimming cost V 4 bases and J 9 bases; bases outside gene matches: 7. This CDR3 contains 14 residues. Germline CDR1 and CDR2: SGHRS and YFSETQ. The CDR3 protein is CASSPGLASAEQFF. In DNA form, the CDR3 reads TGCGCCAGCAGCCCGGGACTAGCGTCGGCTGAGCAGTTCTTC.

The CDR3 DNA sequence: TGCGCCAGCAGCTTAGATCTCCCAGGGGGCACAGATACGCAGTATTTT. It translates to CASSLDLPGGTDTQYF. V and J are TRBV5-1 and TRBJ2-3; a possible D gene is TRBD1 (6 bases). V was cut by 2 bases and J by 1 base, with 14 bases left in between. The CDR3 is 16 residues long. Germline V CDR1 and CDR2: SGHRS, YFSETQ.

In this sample, this clone turned up a few times. The V call is TRBV14, the J call TRBJ1-1; D not certain. Germline CDR1 and CDR2: SGHDN and FVKESK. The CDR3 has 11 residues. Trimming shortened V by 4 bases and J by 10 bases, and 10 bases separated the two germline ends. CDR3 DNA sequence: TGTGCCAGCAGCCCCATTGCGGGAGCTTTCTTT. Amino acids: CASSPIAGAFF.

The chain links TRBV28 to TRBJ2-7; the D call may be TRBD1 or TRBD2 (6 bases each). Germline CDR1 reads MDHEN; CDR2 reads SYDVKM. V was trimmed by 6 bases and J by 11 bases, leaving 26 bases between them. This CDR3 contains 15 residues. Here the CDR3 DNA reads TGTGCCAGCAGCATCTTCTCTCCTACCCTAGGGGGGAAGTACTTC. This gives the protein CASSIFSPTLGGKYF.

This chain connects TRBV7-2 to TRBJ2-1; tentative D call: TRBD2 (5 bases). There are 11 residues in the CDR3. CDR1 is SGHTA, CDR2 FQGNSA, per germline. Trimming pared 3 bases from V and 10 bases from J, leaving 7 bases between. The CDR3, as DNA: TGTGCCAGCAGCTTCATAGCGGAGCAGTTCTTC. It is translated as CASSFIAEQFF.

The J gene is TRBJ1-5, the V gene TRBV7-2; D is ambiguous. V lost 5 bases and J 3 bases, leaving 14 bases between the germline ends. This CDR3 contains 15 residues. Germline assignment: CDR1 SGHTA and CDR2 FQGNSA. The CDR3 spells CASSPSPGLNQPQHF. The CDR3, as DNA: TGTGCCAGCAGCCCCTCCCCTGGTCTCAATCAGCCCCAGCATTTT.

This clone turned up a few times. This chain uses TRBV7-8 with TRBJ1-4; no clear D. Germline-derived CDR1 and CDR2 are SGHVS and FQNEAQ. This CDR3 region has 15 residues. V gave up 5 bases and J gave up 8 bases, with 18 bases separating them. In DNA, the CDR3 is TGTGCCAGCAGCCTCCCGACATCCTCGGGAGAAAAACTGTTTTTT. It specifies CASSLPTSSGEKLFF.

This sequence joins TRBV6-1 and TRBJ2-2, with 14 bases that match TRBD2. V lost 2 bases to trimming and J lost 10 bases; unmatched junction nucleotides: 12. This CDR3 region has 18 residues. Germline CDR1 and CDR2: MNHNS and SASEGT. The DNA of the CDR3 is TGTGCCAGCAGTGAAAGGAGGGGACTAGCGGGAGAGGGCGAGGAGCTGTTTTTT. As protein: CASSERRGLAGEGEELFF.

This rearrangement joins TRBV18 to TRBJ2-5, with 13 bases identical to TRBD2. Trimming cost V 6 bases and J 5 bases; bases outside gene matches: 9. The CDR3 sequence is 16 residues long. From germline, CDR1 is KGHSH and CDR2 LQKENI. CDR3 DNA: TGTGCCAGCTCCCGCCGGACTAGCGGGAGTGGGGAGACCCAGTACTTC. Translating gives CASSRRTSGSGETQYF.

V is TRBV2 and J is TRBJ2-3; D not resolved. CDR1 and CDR2 from the germline V gene are SNHLY and FYNNEI. V lost 2 bases and J 2 bases, leaving 11 bases between the germline ends. This CDR3 contains 15 residues. CDR3 region: CASSERPAYTDTQYF. CDR3 sequence (DNA): TGTGCCAGCAGTGAACGGCCAGCCTACACAGATACGCAGTATTTT. The full variable domain, completed using reference TRBV2 and TRBJ2-3, is EPEVTQTPSHQVTQMGQEVILRCVPISNHLYFYWYRQILGQKVEFLVSFYNNEISEKSEIFDDQFSVERPDGSNFTLKIRSTKLEDSAMYFCASSERPAYTDTQYFGPGTRLTVL.